This T cell receptor beta chain emerged from a study of blood T cell repertoires in COVID-19. Study as a whole: The samples span acute and convalescent COVID-19 from the United States, Italy and Spain.

Germline CDR1 and CDR2: SGHTA and FQGNSA. The CDR3 is 15 amino acids. Clones were read by immunoSEQ multiplex PCR, and TCRdb kept only the in-frame ones, dropping some. The sample includes more than 6,500 clones, 86% of them seen just once. This clone has a handful of counts. An end of the junction differs from the germline gene, which may be a read error. The chain joins TRBV7-2 to TRBJ2-2; the match to TRBD2 covers 10 bases. This clonotype originated in a woman aged 60-70 years with active COVID-19. The sample comprised peripheral blood. The CDR3 DNA reads as TGTGCCAGCAGCCTAGCGGGGGCTGACACCGGGGAGCTGTTTTTT. Protein sequence: CASSLAGADTGELFF.